This T cell receptor beta chain emerged from a study of T cells in Graves' hyperthyroidism and ophthalmopathy. About the research overall: Sampling of peripheral blood happened at initial diagnosis, prior to any treatment.

RNA transcripts served as the template for amplifying TCR beta CDR3 regions. Using the HTBI primer set, a first-round RT-PCR was run on the TCR CDR3. TCRdb recomputed calls from the multiplex PCR reads with MiXCR, one row per CDR3 protein. Of around 340,000 distinct CDR3 sequences detected, approximately 18% appear once; the ten largest clones hold roughly a sixth. This clonotype was detected ten times or more. The CDR3 runs 16 residues. V was clipped by 6 bases and J by 0 bases; unmatched bases: 8. Disease duration was under 3 months in the ophthalmopathy patients, who also had a Clinical Activity Score of at least 3 and a NOSPECS grade of at least 4.

The chain combines TRBV12-3 or TRBV12-4 with TRBJ1-3; 7 positions agree with TRBD1. This TCR was recovered from a woman aged 40 to 50 with Graves' ophthalmopathy. Sequencing was carried out using blood. The CDR3 sequence: CASRADRAVSGNTIYF. The CDR3 nucleotides are TGTGCCAGCAGGGCAGACAGGGCTGTCTCTGGAAACACCATATATTTT.